This TCR beta chain is from a study of beta chain features in type 1 diabetes. The overall study: Sorted cells, roughly 100,000,000 in number, were examined across all samples.

The sequenced template was cDNA made from the entire isolated RNA. Libraries were prepared by immunoSEQ multiplex PCR; TCRdb keeps only in-frame clonotypes and omits some of them. Of 500,000 to 800,000 clones in the sample, roughly 12% were seen once. The germline V gene has CDR1 SGDLS and CDR2 YYNGEE. Trimming cost V 0 bases and J 5 bases; bases outside gene matches: 3. CDR3 length equals 14 residues. Comments on this clone: Its matching antigen is unknown.

Overall study findings and caveats: Across all four CD4+ subsets, people with type 1 diabetes showed modestly shorter TCRB CDR3s.

Sequencing was performed on naive CD4+ T cells from blood. The clonotype originates from a man younger than 40 with type 1 diabetes. The gene calls are TRBV9 and TRBJ2-3; 7 nucleotides line up with TRBD1. The CDR3 DNA follows: TGTGCCAGCAGCGTAGAGACAGGGAAAGATACGCAGTATTTT. This gives the protein CASSVETGKDTQYF.